The 24 T cell receptor beta chains below were found in one sample sequenced in a study of PD-L1 blockade in urothelial cancer. This table comes from immunoSEQ multiplex PCR, and its TCRdb copy is limited to in-frame clones, with some not included. The sample has about 84,000 clones, about four fifths seen once. This specimen consisted of PBMCs, obtained around atezolizumab (anti-PD-L1) treatment. The origin of the receptors is a man between 65 and 85 years old with urothelial cancer.

This clone was recorded many times. The genes are TRBV5-4 and TRBJ2-7; tentatively, D is TRBD1 (6 bases). CDR1 SGHNT and CDR2 YYREEE come from the germline V gene (reference sequence). There are 16 residues in the CDR3. Trimming removed 4 bases at V and 6 bases at J, with 23 bases between. The CDR3 here is CASSPDQGLSGVEQYF. In nucleotides, the CDR3 is TGTGCCAGCAGCCCGGACCAGGGGCTTAGTGGAGTCGAGCAGTACTTC.

This clone was observed once. This chain joins TRBV7-2 and TRBJ1-4; 7 bases line up with TRBD1. CDR3 length equals 14 residues. Germline CDR1 SGHTA, CDR2 FQGNSA. With 5 bases clipped from V and 3 bases from J, the junction kept 3 bases outside the gene matches. The CDR3 nucleotides are TGTGCCAGCAGCCTGACAGGGTCTAATGAAAAACTGTTTTTT. It is translated as CASSLTGSNEKLFF.

V and J are TRBV7-2 and TRBJ2-7; the match to TRBD2 covers 14 bases. Germline-derived CDR1 and CDR2 are SGHTA and FQGNSA. V shed 5 bases and J 4 bases; nucleotides not matched to a gene: 13. This CDR3 has 18 residues. The CDR3 loop reads CASSPQRGLAGESYEQYF. The CDR3 coding sequence is TGTGCCAGCAGCCCACAACGGGGACTAGCGGGAGAATCTTACGAGCAGTACTTC. Full variable domain (outside the CDR3, taken from reference TRBV7-2 and TRBJ2-7): GAGVSQSPSNKVTEKGKDVELRCDPISGHTALYWYRQSLGQGLEFLIYFQGNSAPDKSGLPSDRFSAERTGGSVSTLTIQRTQQEDSAVYLCASSPQRGLAGESYEQYFGPGTRLTVT.

The rearrangement uses TRBV27 and TRBJ2-7; 13 bases map to TRBD2. Germline-derived CDR1 and CDR2 are MNHEY and SMNVEV (reference sequence). The CDR3 runs 15 residues. The junction had 4 bases not matched to a gene; V was cut back by 4 bases and J by 4 bases. The DNA of the CDR3 is TGTGCCAGCAGTTACCGGACTAGCGGGGGTTACGAGCAGTACTTC. Encoded protein: CASSYRTSGGYEQYF.

About this clone itself: The sample carries other DNA sequences with the same CDR3. The V call is TRBV10-2, the J call TRBJ2-7; 7 bases are a match to TRBD1. After removal of 6 bases from V and 1 base from J, the junction contained 0 bases not matched to a gene. Germline values: CDR1 WSHSY, CDR2 SAAADI. CDR3 length: 12 residues. CDR3 region: CASRQGSYEQYF. The CDR3 bases are TGCGCCAGCAGACAGGGGTCCTACGAGCAGTACTTC.

This clone was seen many times. The V gene is TRBV5-6, the J gene TRBJ2-3; a possible D gene is TRBD2 (5 bases). Looked up from germline, CDR1 is SGHDT and CDR2 is YYEEEE. The CDR3 extends over 16 amino acids. V was cut by 2 bases and J by 0 bases, with 13 bases left in between. The CDR3 here is CASSLFPSTSTDTQYF. CDR3 coding DNA: TGTGCCAGCAGCTTATTTCCTAGCACTAGCACAGATACGCAGTATTTT.

This chain links TRBV19 with TRBJ2-3, with D possibly matching TRBD1 (5 bases). The CDR3 is made up of 14 amino acids. Germline values: CDR1 LNHDA, CDR2 SQIVND (reference sequence). The V end was cut by 3 bases, the J end by 2 bases, with 9 bases between. The CDR3 region is CASSIRRDTDTQYF. DNA of the CDR3: TGTGCCAGTAGTATCCGCAGGGACACAGATACGCAGTATTTT.

The chain has TRBV9 and TRBJ2-5; D might be TRBD1 (6 bases). V lost 0 bases and J lost 6, with 12 bases in between. Looked up from germline, CDR1 is SGDLS and CDR2 is YYNGEE. CDR3 length: 14 amino acids. The CDR3 here is CASSVGQAEKTQYF. The CDR3 bases are TGTGCCAGCAGCGTAGGACAGGCTGAAAAGACCCAGTACTTC. The full variable domain, completed using reference TRBV9 and TRBJ2-5, is DSGVTQTPKHLITATGQRVTLRCSPRSGDLSVYWYQQSLDQGLQFLIQYYNGEERAKGNILERFSAQQFPDLHSELNLSSLELGDSALYFCASSVGQAEKTQYFGPGTRLLVL.

There are a few counts of this clone. The chain is built from TRBV5-1 and TRBJ2-3; the D gene is possibly TRBD2 (5 bases). The CDR3 runs to 14 residues. V shed 4 bases and J shed 3 bases, with 12 bases lying between them. Germline CDR1 is SGHRS and CDR2 is YFSETQ. The CDR3 protein is CASSRAGLTDTQYF. CDR3 in DNA: TGCGCCAGCAGCCGCGCGGGTTTGACAGATACGCAGTATTTT. Using reference TRBV5-1 and TRBJ2-3 for the parts outside the CDR3, the full variable domain is KAGVTQTPRYLIKTRGQQVTLSCSPISGHRSVSWYQQTPGQGLQFLFEYFSETQRNKGNFPGRFSGRQFSNSRSEMNVSTLELGDSALYLCASSRAGLTDTQYFGPGTRLTVL.

The chain carries TRBV6-1 and TRBJ2-7; D might be TRBD2 (6 bases). The V end lost 7 bases, the J end lost 2 bases, and 12 bases lay between the germline ends. This CDR3 spans 13 amino acids. Germline V lookup: CDR1 MNHNS, CDR2 SASEGT. The CDR3 region is CASIGLTTYEQYF. The DNA for the CDR3 is TGTGCCAGCATAGGACTAACGACCTACGAGCAGTACTTC.

The rearrangement uses TRBV2 and TRBJ2-1; a possible D gene is TRBD1 (5 bases). CDR3 length equals 15 residues. The V and J ends lost 3 bases and 2 bases respectively, with 11 bases between them. In germline, CDR1 is SNHLY, CDR2 FYNNEI. CDR3 sequence (DNA): TGTGCCAGCAGTGAGCGTACAGGCCCCTACAATGAGCAGTTCTTC. Protein product: CASSERTGPYNEQFF. The complete variable domain, with remaining parts taken from reference TRBV2 and TRBJ2-1, reads EPEVTQTPSHQVTQMGQEVILRCVPISNHLYFYWYRQILGQKVEFLVSFYNNEISEKSEIFDDQFSVERPDGSNFTLKIRSTKLEDSAMYFCASSERTGPYNEQFFGPGTRLTVL.

The genes are TRBV6-6 and TRBJ1-1; maybe TRBD1 (5 bases). Trimming shortened V by 6 bases and J by 1 base, and 12 bases separated the two germline ends. The CDR3 spans 14 residues. Germline assignment: CDR1 MNHNY and CDR2 SVGAGI (reference sequence). CDR3 DNA: TGTGCCAGCAGGGGGGGGTCAGCGAACACTGAAGCTTTCTTT. This translates into CASRGGSANTEAFF.

This chain connects TRBV19 to TRBJ1-3; perhaps TRBD1 as D (6 bases). CDR1 LNHDA and CDR2 SQIVND come from the germline V gene (reference sequence). Trimming stripped 1 base from V and 0 bases from J, with 10 bases between. This CDR3 contains 16 residues. CDR3 residues: CASSIGETGSGNTIYF. In nucleotides, the CDR3 is TGTGCCAGTAGTATAGGGGAGACAGGCTCTGGAAACACCATATATTTT. Combining the CDR3 with reference TRBV19 and TRBJ1-3 gives the whole variable domain DGGITQSPKYLFRKEGQNVTLSCEQNLNHDAMYWYRQDPGQGLRLIYYSQIVNDFQKGDIAEGYSVSREKKESFPLTVTSAQKNPTAFYLCASSIGETGSGNTIYFGEGSWLTVV.

The rearrangement joins TRBV18 to TRBJ2-1; tentatively, D is TRBD1 (5 bases). Per germline, CDR1 KGHSH and CDR2 LQKENI. The CDR3 contains 13 residues. V lost 3 bases and J lost 10, with 13 bases in between. The CDR3 region is CASSPSDTREQFF. The CDR3, as DNA: TGTGCCAGCTCACCTTCGGACACCCGGGAGCAGTTCTTC.

The rearrangement uses TRBV19 and TRBJ2-3; TRBD1 might be the D (6 bases). The V gene's germline CDR1 is LNHDA and CDR2 SQIVND (reference sequence). There are 17 residues in the CDR3. Trimming took 5 bases from V and 2 from J, leaving 20 bases between them. In nucleotides, the CDR3 is TGTGCCAGTAGTCCGGCGGGCAGGGGATATTTCACAGATACGCAGTATTTT. Translation gives CASSPAGRGYFTDTQYF.

As DNA, the CDR3 is TGTGCCAGCAGACTAGGGGGCATTGATGAAAAACTGTTTTTT. Residues: CASRLGGIDEKLFF. The rearrangement uses TRBV6-6 and TRBJ1-4; 7 bases map to TRBD1. This CDR3 spans 14 amino acids. Unmatched junction bases numbered 7, after V lost 6 bases and J lost 6 bases. Germline CDR1 MNHNY, CDR2 SVGAGI (reference sequence).

The rearrangement joins TRBV5-6 to TRBJ2-3; 7 positions agree with TRBD2. The V gene's germline CDR1 is SGHDT and CDR2 YYEEEE. The V and J ends lost 2 bases and 3 bases, in that order; junction bases with no gene match: 9. The CDR3 runs to 16 residues. The chain's CDR3 is CASSFLTSSRTDTQYF. In DNA form, the CDR3 reads TGTGCCAGCAGCTTCCTGACTAGCTCGAGAACAGATACGCAGTATTTT.

The rearrangement uses TRBV9 and TRBJ2-1; weak D call: TRBD1 (6 bases). The V end was cut by 0 bases, the J end by 0 bases, with 16 bases between. CDR1 is SGDLS, CDR2 YYNGEE, per germline. CDR3 length: 18 residues. The DNA of the CDR3 is TGTGCCAGCAGCGTAGCCACCGGGACAACGAGCTCCTACAATGAGCAGTTCTTC. It yields the protein CASSVATGTTSSYNEQFF. Supplemented by reference TRBV9 and TRBJ2-1, the full variable domain reads DSGVTQTPKHLITATGQRVTLRCSPRSGDLSVYWYQQSLDQGLQFLIQYYNGEERAKGNILERFSAQQFPDLHSELNLSSLELGDSALYFCASSVATGTTSSYNEQFFGPGTRLTVL.

V and J are TRBV11-3 and TRBJ2-5, with TRBD1 matching over 10 bases. Per the germline V gene, CDR1 is SGHNT and CDR2 is YENEEA. The CDR3 consists of 16 residues. Trimming at V came to 0 bases and at J to 1 base, leaving 2 bases not matched to a gene. CDR3 region: CASSLDGTGAQETQYF. The DNA of the CDR3 is TGTGCCAGCAGCTTAGATGGGACAGGGGCCCAAGAGACCCAGTACTTC.

This clone turned up a few times. This chain joins TRBV27 and TRBJ2-6; 7 bases are shared with TRBD1. The CDR3 extends over 16 amino acids. Germline loops: CDR1 MNHEY, CDR2 SMNVEV (reference sequence). The J segment lost 0 bases and the V segment lost 3 bases, leaving 2 bases of the junction unmatched. The CDR3 reads CASSLSGGSGANVLTF. Here the CDR3 DNA reads TGTGCCAGCAGTTTGTCAGGGGGCTCTGGGGCCAACGTCCTGACTTTC.

The genes are TRBV4-2 and TRBJ2-5; 8 positions agree with TRBD2. The CDR3 spans 16 residues. The trim removed 0 bases at V and 4 bases at J, leaving 7 bases unmatched. Germline V gene data show CDR1 as LGHNA and CDR2 as YNFKEQ. CDR3 sequence: CASSQDTGGVAETQYF. CDR3 coding DNA: TGTGCCAGCAGCCAAGATACGGGAGGGGTGGCAGAGACCCAGTACTTC.

The chain recombines TRBV5-1 with TRBJ1-2, with 7 bases that match TRBD1. The CDR3 runs 15 residues. Germline V CDR1 and CDR2: SGHRS, YFSETQ. The V segment lost 4 bases and the J segment 4 bases; nucleotides outside the gene matches: 10. In DNA, the CDR3 is TGCGCCAGCAGCGTAACAGGGGACCGGGGCTATGGCTACACCTTC. Translating gives CASSVTGDRGYGYTF.

V and J are TRBV5-1 and TRBJ1-1; possibly TRBD1 for D (5 bases). This CDR3 spans 14 amino acids. Per the germline V gene, CDR1 is SGHRS and CDR2 is YFSETQ. Trimming took off 4 bases at V and 3 bases at J, with 13 bases between the two ends. The CDR3 region is CASSLDSPDTEAFF. In DNA, the CDR3 is TGCGCCAGCAGCCTTGACAGTCCTGACACTGAAGCTTTCTTT.

The rearrangement uses TRBV6-1 and TRBJ1-1, with D possibly being TRBD1 (5 bases). Deletions cut 1 base from V and 2 bases from J, with 14 bases between. This CDR3 is built from 16 residues. Germline CDR1 MNHNS, CDR2 SASEGT. The CDR3 sequence is CASSEGGGVYNTEAFF. The CDR3 DNA reads TGTGCCAGCAGTGAAGGGGGAGGGGTATATAACACTGAAGCTTTCTTT.